This T cell receptor beta chain stems from a study of T cells after yellow fever vaccination. Study-level results: Some clonotypes were seen in both the CD4 and the CD8 compartments. These made up a small share and likely arose from convergent recombination.

The V end lost 6 bases, the J end lost 15 bases, and 15 bases lay between the germline ends. CDR3 length: 11 residues. In germline, CDR1 is MNHEY, CDR2 SVGEGT. Worth noting for this clonotype: Its antigen is as yet unknown.

Production of TCR cDNA was by 5'RACE template switching, which also added a universal primer site and UMIs. TCRdb processed the 5' RACE reads anew with MiXCR; each CDR3 protein has one entry. This table holds some 260,000 distinct CDR3 sequences, around 4.9% found once. The chain combines TRBV6-2 or TRBV6-3 with TRBJ2-1, with D unclear. Sequencing used CD4+ T cells sorted from PBMCs, obtained on the day of the yellow fever booster vaccination. The source is a man aged 18 to 29 who received the YFV17D yellow fever vaccine. The CDR3 spells CASRSLGNRFF. CDR3 nucleotides: TGTGCCAGCAGATCCCTAGGCAACCGGTTCTTC.